The clone carrying this T cell receptor beta chain was seen many times. CDR1 and CDR2 from the germline V gene are MGHDK and SYGVNS. J lost 3 bases, V lost 5 bases, and 6 bases had no gene match. The CDR3 is 15 amino acids. Noted treatment: about 20 received Ad26.COV2.S at low or high dose, single or two shots; roughly 5 received placebo; per-sample allocation not given. Samples were taken on day 63 after the first vaccine or placebo injection. The data were obtained in a study of Ad26.COV2.S vaccination and SARS-CoV-2 variants. Profiling relied on immunoSEQ multiplex PCR, and the TCRdb table lists in-frame clones only, not all of them. This table has hundreds of thousands of clones, about 90% appearing once.

The source was peripheral blood, collected in a trial of Ad26.COV2.S vaccine versus placebo. The chain carries TRBV25-1 and TRBJ1-2; 10 bases match TRBD1. The sequence came from a person between 18 and 59 years old who received the Ad26.COV2.S COVID-19 vaccine or a placebo. CDR3 in amino acids: CASSKPGQGHYGYTF. The CDR3 region has the DNA TGTGCCAGCAGTAAACCGGGACAGGGGCACTATGGCTACACCTTC.